The 9 T cell receptor beta chains below were found in one sample sequenced in a study of beta chain features in type 1 diabetes. Study conclusions and caveats: Moderate but significant shortening of TCRB CDR3s was recorded in all four CD4+ subsets from Type 1 diabetes patients.

The whole isolated RNA underwent reverse transcription, so sequencing captured expressed TCRB transcripts. Some clones are missing from TCRdb's copy, which holds only in-frame ones; the method was immunoSEQ multiplex PCR. The sample shows about 260,000 clones, roughly 21% of them seen only once. The antigens of these receptors remain unknown. The sequenced sample consisted of naive CD4+ T cells from blood. The origin of the receptors is a woman in her thirties or forties with type 1 diabetes.

This clone was seen a few times. The CDR3 here is CASSPTSGSVTGELFF. In DNA, the CDR3 is TGTGCCAGCAGCCCGACTAGCGGGAGTGTTACCGGGGAGCTGTTTTTT. This chain uses TRBV7-3 with TRBJ2-2; TRBD2 aligns across 12 bases. Per the germline V gene, CDR1 is SGHTA and CDR2 is FQGTGA. The CDR3 covers 16 residues. V shed 5 bases and J 5 bases; nucleotides not matched to a gene: 6.

This clone has only a few counts. The chain carries TRBV9 and TRBJ1-3; D is unclear. Germline CDR1 and CDR2: SGDLS and YYNGEE. V was cut by 2 bases and J by 0 bases, with 3 bases left in between. The CDR3 is 13 residues long. CDR3 nucleotides: TGTGCCAGCAGCGTTAACTCTGGAAACACCATATATTTT. The encoded protein is CASSVNSGNTIYF. Full variable domain (remainder filled in from reference TRBV9 and TRBJ1-3): DSGVTQTPKHLITATGQRVTLRCSPRSGDLSVYWYQQSLDQGLQFLIQYYNGEERAKGNILERFSAQQFPDLHSELNLSSLELGDSALYFCASSVNSGNTIYFGEGSWLTVV.

In its sample, this clone was seen a few times. The chain is built from TRBV19 and TRBJ1-2, with a tentative D call TRBD1 (5 bases). The CDR3 is 12 amino acids. CDR1 is LNHDA, CDR2 SQIVND, per germline (reference sequence). Trimming pared 8 bases from V and 2 bases from J, leaving 9 bases between. The CDR3 region has the DNA TGTGCCAGTCAAACAGGAAACTATGGCTACACCTTC. This sequence encodes CASQTGNYGYTF.

This clone was seen a handful of times. The chain is built from TRBV9 and TRBJ1-1, with a tentative D call TRBD1 (6 bases). V lost 3 bases, J lost 4 bases, and 13 bases lay in between. The germline gives CDR1 SGDLS, CDR2 YYNGEE. The CDR3 runs to 14 residues. CDR3 DNA sequence: TGTGCCAGCAGCGCAGGGGTTGGCGGCACTGAAGCTTTCTTT. Amino acid sequence: CASSAGVGGTEAFF.

The V call is TRBV11-1, the J call TRBJ2-1, with D possibly being TRBD2 (5 bases). Per germline, CDR1 SGHAT and CDR2 FQDESV (reference sequence). This CDR3 region has 15 residues. Trimming left V 1 base short and J 8 bases short, with 15 bases between. CDR3 coding DNA: TGTGCCAGCAGCTTAGATCTGCCGCGGGCCGATGAGCAGTTCTTC. It yields the protein CASSLDLPRADEQFF.

The chain uses TRBV5-1 and TRBJ2-7, with 8 nucleotides matching TRBD2. The V and J ends lost 7 bases and 3 bases, in that order; junction bases with no gene match: 9. Looked up from germline, CDR1 is SGHRS and CDR2 is YFSETQ. The CDR3 contains 14 residues. CDR3 in amino acids: CASRPRGGSYEQYF. In DNA form, the CDR3 reads TGCGCCAGCCGCCCTCGGGGGGGAAGCTACGAGCAGTACTTC.

V and J are TRBV18 and TRBJ2-3; TRBD2 agrees at 10 bases. CDR1 is KGHSH and CDR2 is LQKENI in the germline V gene. This CDR3 spans 16 amino acids. With V trimmed by 3 bases and J by 5 bases, 8 bases remained unmatched. The CDR3 protein is CASSPLERGGGDTQYF. The CDR3 DNA follows: TGTGCCAGCTCACCCCTCGAGCGGGGGGGAGGAGATACGCAGTATTTT. Full variable domain (remainder filled in from reference TRBV18 and TRBJ2-3): NAGVMQNPRHLVRRRGQEARLRCSPMKGHSHVYWYRQLPEEGLKFMVYLQKENIIDESGMPKERFSAEFPKEGPSILRIQQVVRGDSAAYFCASSPLERGGGDTQYFGPGTRLTVL.

This clone was counted only a few times. The J gene is TRBJ2-1, the V gene TRBV19, with D possibly TRBD1 on 6 matching bases. V lost 4 bases and J 5 bases, leaving 9 bases between the germline ends. The CDR3 is 13 residues long. CDR1 is LNHDA and CDR2 is SQIVND in the germline V gene (reference sequence). CDR3 sequence reads: CASSSGQHNEQFF. The CDR3 bases are TGTGCCAGTAGTAGCGGACAGCACAATGAGCAGTTCTTC.

The chain recombines TRBV5-6 with TRBJ2-1; 7 bases are shared with TRBD2. V trimming: 2 bases; J trimming: 0 bases; junction bases outside the gene matches: 2. The CDR3 is 15 amino acids. Germline V CDR1 and CDR2: SGHDT, YYEEEE. CDR3: CASSFPSGSYNEQFF. The DNA for the CDR3 is TGTGCCAGCAGCTTCCCTAGCGGCTCCTACAATGAGCAGTTCTTC.